The 4 T cell receptor beta chains reported below all come from one sample, sequenced in a study of blood T cell repertoires in COVID-19. Method: immunoSEQ multiplex PCR; TCRdb's copy keeps in-frame clones and lacks some. The repertoire holds about 230,000 clones, with roughly 86% as singletons. The specimen sequenced was PBMCs or T cells enriched from blood (not recorded which). Every receptor here comes from a woman aged 25 to 39 with acute COVID-19.

V and J are TRBV12-5 and TRBJ1-1, with D tentatively TRBD1 (5 bases). This CDR3 spans 13 amino acids. Germline V lookup: CDR1 LGHNT, CDR2 FRNRAP. Deletions cut 0 bases from V and 4 bases from J, with 6 bases between. CDR3 DNA sequence: TGTGCTAGTGGTTTGGTGGGGGGCACTGAAGCTTTCTTT. Encoded protein: CASGLVGGTEAFF. Looking up the rest from reference TRBV12-5 and TRBJ1-1 gives the full variable domain: DARVTQTPRHKVTEMGQEVTMRCQPILGHNTVFWYRQTMMQGLELLAYFRNRAPLDDSGMPKDRFSAEMPDATLATLKIQPSEPRDSAVYFCASGLVGGTEAFFGQGTRLTVV.

The rearrangement uses TRBV10-1 and TRBJ2-1; D may be TRBD1 (6 bases). The CDR3 covers 16 residues. Germline V gives CDR1 WNHNN, CDR2 SYGVQD (reference sequence). V was pared by 6 bases and J by 5 bases, with 20 bases between. CDR3 residues: CASSLSLGALNNEQFF. In DNA, the CDR3 is TGCGCCAGCAGCCTTTCATTGGGGGCCCTAAACAATGAGCAGTTCTTC.

This chain connects TRBV7-9 to TRBJ1-6, with 9 bases lining up with TRBD1. CDR1 and CDR2 from the germline V gene are SEHNR and FQNEAQ (reference sequence). The CDR3 runs to 17 residues. With V trimmed by 1 base and J by 9 bases, 10 bases remained unmatched. This CDR3 reads CASSLVSGTGLGSPLHF. CDR3 coding DNA: TGTGCCAGCAGCTTAGTCTCCGGGACAGGGTTAGGTTCACCCCTCCACTTT.

The chain's CDR3 is CAWSPGTGATGNTIYF. CDR3 bases: TGTGCCTGGAGTCCCGGGACAGGGGCGACTGGAAACACCATATATTTT. The chain has TRBV30 and TRBJ1-3; TRBD1 matches 10 bases. CDR3 size: 16 residues. After removal of 2 bases from V and 2 bases from J, the junction contained 6 bases not matched to a gene. Germline V gene lookup returns CDR1 GTSNPN and CDR2 SVGIG (reference sequence).